This entry concerns a single T cell receptor beta chain. Ten or more counts support this clonotype. This receptor's antigen is unknown. No much larger clone is present one base from it, and per-base qualities are unavailable. V is cut back by 9 bases and J by 7 bases, with 7 bases in the junction unmatched. CDR1 and CDR2 are read off the germline V gene as SGHVS and FQNEAQ. The CDR3 contains 13 residues, cysteine and phenylalanine counted. Only the CDR3 region is kept as DNA, spanning 39 bases read in frame from base 1. This sample is part of a study of T cell repertoires in cytomegalovirus infection (dated by TCRdb to between 2018 and 2021). About the investigation overall: Because public TCR beta signatures pointed to carriage of CMV infection together with the matching HLA type, the HLA type of each donor mattered for the analysis.

The reads were generated on an Illumina HiSeq 1500. Clones were called with MiXCR by TCRdb after fastp trimmed the public reads at Q25, and only in-frame beta chains were retained. Rows with one shared CDR3 protein collapse into an entry with the most common genes and DNA. A total of about 250,000 distinct CDR3 sequences appear in this sample, around 6.4% of them only once. Around 6% of the sample is held by the ten biggest clonotypes. Broad study findings and their caveats: In both this cohort and an independent approximately 400-donor cohort, the cumulative frequency of public TCR beta family members distinguished carriers of CMV infection plus the relevant HLA type. In the ex vivo response, HLA-C-restricted CMV-specific TCR beta clonotypes were dominant, and in two of eight donors the single most frequent clonotype came from this HLA-C-restricted group.

Recombination linked TRBV7-8 to TRBJ2-1; TRBD2 lines up with 9 middle nucleotides. The specimen sequenced was PBMCs. The sequence came from a human donor in good health (CMV status not recorded). Some clones in this sample may be carry-over from other donors' samples. The CDR3 protein: CASSLAGVNEQFF. The bases are TGTGCCAGTTCATTAGCGGGGGTTAATGAGCAGTTCTTC.